Sequencing of this T cell receptor (beta chain) was carried out in a study of chemoradiotherapy in HPV16-positive cancers. The protocol was immunoSEQ multiplex PCR, while the TCRdb copy is restricted to in-frame clones and leaves out a portion. The sample includes about 2,500 clones, 80% to 85% of them seen just once. This CDR3 is built from 15 residues. From germline, CDR1 is SGHVS and CDR2 FQNEAQ. With V trimmed by 1 base and J by 6 bases, 8 bases remained unmatched. The chain employs TRBV7-8 and TRBJ1-1; 7 bases align to TRBD1. The material sequenced was tumor tissue, taken from a patient who underwent chemoradiotherapy. This TCR was recovered from a human donor with HPV-associated anogenital cancer. The DNA of the CDR3 is TGTGCCAGCAGCTTAGATGGTACAGGGGTGGCTGAAGCTTTCTTT. It translates to CASSLDGTGVAEAFF.